This record concerns one T cell receptor beta chain sequence. The data are from a study of T cell responses to AZD1222 COVID-19 vaccine. Trimming removed 2 bases from V and 1 base from J; junction bases left unmatched: 3. The CDR3 has 16 residues. Per germline, CDR1 SNHLY and CDR2 FYNNEI. The method was immunoSEQ multiplex PCR; TCRdb's version includes in-frame clones alone and lacks a portion of them. The sample yields about 29,000 clones, 93% seen once. Sequenced material: peripheral blood, taken on day 0 of AZD1222 vaccination. The rearrangement uses TRBV2 and TRBJ2-3, with 10 bases aligning to TRBD2. The source of this sequence is an adult in good health. CDR3 residues: CASSELLAGGTDTQYF. The CDR3 DNA is TGTGCCAGCAGTGAACTCCTAGCGGGAGGCACAGATACGCAGTATTTT.